Listed here are 17 T cell receptor beta chains from one sample, sequenced in a study of spatial heterogeneity in lung cancer. Study-level points and caveats: Intratumoral expanded alpha and beta TCR counts were found to track tumor mutation counts.

These receptors' antigens are unknown. TCRdb recomputed calls from the 5' RACE reads with MiXCR, one row per CDR3 protein. The data show about 11,000 distinct CDR3 sequences, with roughly an eighth seen just once and about an eighth held by the top ten. The sample's time point: sample taken at primary tumor resection. Sequencing was performed on lung tumor tissue, taken at surgery. The receptors here all came from a female donor with early-stage non-small cell lung cancer.

Judged by abundance, this clonotype is medium-sized. The chain employs TRBV5-1 and TRBJ1-2, with a tentative D call TRBD1 (6 bases). From germline, CDR1 is SGHRS and CDR2 YFSETQ. This CDR3 is 13 amino acids long. V lost 4 bases to trimming and J lost 2 bases, with 9 bases between them. CDR3: CASSTTGNYGYTF. The CDR3 DNA sequence: TGCGCCAGCAGCACCACAGGGAACTATGGCTACACCTTC. Full variable domain (rest looked up from reference TRBV5-1 and TRBJ1-2): KAGVTQTPRYLIKTRGQQVTLSCSPISGHRSVSWYQQTPGQGLQFLFEYFSETQRNKGNFPGRFSGRQFSNSRSEMNVSTLELGDSALYLCASSTTGNYGYTFGSGTRLTVV.

The table lists this clonotype with many counts. V usage is TRBV6-2 or TRBV6-3 and J usage is TRBJ2-1; 15 nucleotides align to TRBD2. CDR3 length: 16 amino acids. V lost 6 bases to trimming and J lost 8 bases; unmatched junction nucleotides: 8. Germline V lookup: CDR1 MNHEY, CDR2 SVGEGT. The CDR3 is CASSPRTSGRVHEQFF. In DNA, the CDR3 is TGTGCCAGCAGCCCTAGGACTAGCGGGAGGGTGCATGAGCAGTTCTTC.

This clonotype was recorded many times. The V and J genes are TRBV5-4 and TRBJ2-1; 8 nucleotides match TRBD1. Trimming removed 1 base from V and 7 bases from J; junction bases left unmatched: 7. The germline V gene encodes CDR1 SGHNT and CDR2 YYREEE (reference sequence). This CDR3 is built from 15 residues. The CDR3 bases are TGTGCCAGCAGCTTGCGGCAGGGGGCGGGTAATGAGCAGTTCTTC. Encoded protein: CASSLRQGAGNEQFF.

This clonotype was detected ten times or more. The chain is built from TRBV7-9 and TRBJ2-1; D perhaps matches TRBD1 (6 bases). The V gene lost 1 base and the J gene lost 0 bases, with 13 bases spanning the gap. Germline lookup yields CDR1 SEHNR and CDR2 FQNEAQ (reference sequence). The CDR3 is made up of 17 amino acids. CDR3 region: CASSLEGVAGSYNEQFF. CDR3 sequence (DNA): TGTGCCAGCAGCTTAGAGGGGGTAGCAGGCTCCTACAATGAGCAGTTCTTC.

This clonotype was detected many times. DNA for the CDR3: TGTGCCAGCAGCCTACAGGGTCCCCCTGAAAAACTGTTTTTT. Translating it yields CASSLQGPPEKLFF. This chain uses TRBV7-2 with TRBJ1-4, with D possibly matching TRBD1 (6 bases). From germline, CDR1 is SGHTA and CDR2 FQGNSA. V was clipped by 5 bases and J by 7 bases, with 14 bases between them. The CDR3 consists of 14 residues.

There are many counts of this clonotype. This chain connects TRBV30 to TRBJ2-7; D ambiguous. V lost 3 bases to trimming and J lost 3 bases, with 12 bases between them. The germline CDR1 and CDR2 sequences are GTSNPN and SVGIG (reference sequence). The CDR3 is made up of 13 amino acids. The CDR3 is CAWRIGPIYEQYF. CDR3 bases: TGTGCCTGGAGAATAGGGCCAATCTACGAGCAGTACTTC.

This clonotype was recorded at least ten times. This chain links TRBV12-3 or TRBV12-4 with TRBJ1-1; D not resolved. V lost 4 bases and J lost 6, with 12 bases in between. The CDR3 is 13 residues long. The CDR3: CASSSNARAEAFF. CDR3 nucleotides: TGTGCCAGCAGTTCGAACGCAAGGGCTGAAGCTTTCTTT.

This clonotype rates as large (0.1 to 1%). The chain couples TRBV6-2 or TRBV6-3 to TRBJ2-6; TRBD1 aligns across 9 bases. The CDR3 is made up of 18 amino acids. Germline values: CDR1 MNHEY, CDR2 SVGEGT. V dropped 5 bases and J dropped 0; count of bases not matched to a gene: 8. The DNA of the CDR3 is TGTGCCAGCAGTGGCTGGACAGGGGCTCCCTCTGGGGCCAACGTCCTGACTTTC. It yields the protein CASSGWTGAPSGANVLTF.

The chain links TRBV7-9 to TRBJ1-1; D perhaps matches TRBD1 (6 bases). Trimming stripped 5 bases from V and 1 base from J, with 14 bases between. The CDR3 runs 15 residues. Germline V gives CDR1 SEHNR, CDR2 FQNEAQ (reference sequence). DNA for the CDR3: TGTGCCAGCAGCCGGGGGGGACACGGGAACACTGAAGCTTTCTTT. It specifies CASSRGGHGNTEAFF.

This clonotype was seen more than once but under ten times. CDR3 residues: CASSPRQLAGEARTDTQYF. The CDR3 nucleotides are TGTGCCAGCAGTCCGCGCCAACTAGCGGGAGAGGCCCGCACAGATACGCAGTATTTT. The chain employs TRBV11-3 and TRBJ2-3; 11 bases line up with TRBD2. Trimming removed 6 bases from V and 1 base from J; junction bases left unmatched: 15. Germline CDR1 reads SGHNT; CDR2 reads YENEEA. This CDR3 comprises 19 residues.

This clonotype was picked up many times. The chain is built from TRBV18 and TRBJ1-1, with a possible D match to TRBD1 (6 bases). Germline V gene sequence: CDR1 KGHSH, CDR2 LQKENI. With 6 bases removed from V and 2 bases from J, the gap between germline ends came to 13 bases. This CDR3 contains 14 residues. CDR3 amino acids: CASSLDRTNTEAFF. The CDR3 DNA reads TGTGCCAGCTCTCTAGACAGGACAAACACTGAAGCTTTCTTT.

V usage is TRBV7-2 and J usage is TRBJ1-2, with D maybe TRBD1 (6 bases). V lost 1 base to trimming and J lost 2 bases, with 11 bases between them. Germline V gene sequence: CDR1 SGHTA, CDR2 FQGNSA. This CDR3 has 15 residues. The CDR3 spells CASSLGAGANYGYTF. CDR3 sequence (DNA): TGTGCCAGCAGCTTAGGGGCGGGGGCAAACTATGGCTACACCTTC.

This clonotype counts as medium-sized. The V and J genes are TRBV7-9 and TRBJ2-1; possible D gene TRBD1, 5 bases. CDR3 length equals 16 residues. Germline loops: CDR1 SEHNR, CDR2 FQNEAQ (reference sequence). V was shortened by 5 bases and J by 1 base, with 15 bases between the two germline ends. The CDR3 is CASSPLVGLSYNEQFF. The CDR3 DNA is TGTGCCAGCAGCCCCCTAGTGGGGCTTTCCTACAATGAGCAGTTCTTC.

Note on this clonotype: Since a much larger clone is just one base distant, this may be a read error. The V and J genes are TRBV18 and TRBJ2-3, with D hard to call. Germline assignment: CDR1 KGHSH and CDR2 LQKENI. The CDR3 covers 15 residues. The CDR3 region is CVSSPTRSSTDTQYF. The CDR3 DNA reads TGTGTCAGCTCACCAACCAGATCTAGCACAGATACGCAGTATTTT.

Ten or more counts support this clonotype. The chain has TRBV15 and TRBJ2-2, with no clear D. CDR1 LNHNV and CDR2 YYDKDF come from the germline V gene (reference sequence). The CDR3 is made up of 14 amino acids. Deletions cut 0 bases from V and 6 bases from J, with 8 bases between. Here the CDR3 DNA reads TGTGCCACCAGCAGAGATCTTTTTGCCGGGGAGCTGTTTTTT. Translation gives CATSRDLFAGELFF.

The chain joins TRBV18 to TRBJ1-1; D call uncertain. V was clipped by 3 bases and J by 1 base, with 15 bases between them. Germline CDR1 and CDR2: KGHSH and LQKENI. The CDR3 has 16 residues. Here the CDR3 DNA reads TGTGCCAGCTCACCGAATTCCGGGAGCGGGAACACTGAAGCTTTCTTT. It encodes CASSPNSGSGNTEAFF.

The chain couples TRBV4-2 to TRBJ2-1; D is ambiguous. This CDR3 is built from 18 residues. Germline CDR1 LGHNA, CDR2 YNFKEQ. Trimming removed 0 bases from V and 0 bases from J, with 15 bases in between. CDR3 nucleotide sequence: TGTGCCAGCAGCCAAGATTTCTCCCAAGTAGGCTCCTACAATGAGCAGTTCTTC. Protein: CASSQDFSQVGSYNEQFF.